Reported below is one T cell receptor (beta chain). The sample belongs to a study of control samples from healthy donors and cancer patients. This CDR3 comprises 16 residues. The V end was cut by 0 bases, the J end by 8 bases, with 14 bases between. Germline V lookup: CDR1 MNHNS, CDR2 SASEGT. Only in-frame clones appear in the TCRdb table, and some are missing; sequencing was by immunoSEQ multiplex PCR. The sample contains about 20,000 clones, roughly 84% of which appear only once. The V and J genes are TRBV6-1 and TRBJ1-6; TRBD1 is a possible D gene (5 bases). This clonotype was obtained from a woman in her 70s with lung cancer. What was sequenced was PBMCs. As DNA, the CDR3 is TGTGCCAGCAGTGAAGCGGAGGGCAGGGCGCATTCACCCCTCCACTTT. Translating gives CASSEAEGRAHSPLHF.